Each of the 9 T cell receptor beta chains below was sequenced from the same sample in a study of CD8 T cells in Susac syndrome. Random hexamers were used to reverse transcribe an amount of about 0.5 to 1 ug RNA. MiXCR, applied by TCRdb to the immunoSEQ multiplex PCR reads, yields one record per CDR3 protein. The sample lists about 82,000 distinct CDR3 sequences, approximately 96% occurring once. Sequenced: CD8+ T cells from PBMCs. The receptors originated from a human donor with Susac syndrome.

The chain carries TRBV27 and TRBJ2-7, with D maybe TRBD1 (5 bases). Germline lookup yields CDR1 MNHEY and CDR2 SMNVEV (reference sequence). Trimming cost V 6 bases and J 5 bases, with 20 bases left between them. The CDR3 contains 15 residues. The CDR3 region has the DNA TGTGCCAGCAGCGTTCAGCCAGGGTCGTTGGACGAGCAGTACTTC. Protein product: CASSVQPGSLDEQYF.

V and J are TRBV9 and TRBJ1-1, with 9 nucleotides matching TRBD1. CDR3 size: 15 residues. Trimming cost V 3 bases and J 3 bases; bases outside gene matches: 6. In germline, CDR1 is SGDLS, CDR2 YYNGEE. The CDR3 reads CASSALQGADTEAFF. In DNA form, the CDR3 reads TGTGCCAGCAGCGCTCTACAGGGGGCGGACACTGAAGCTTTCTTT.

J is TRBJ2-7 and V is TRBV9; 9 nucleotides align to TRBD1. Germline CDR1 is SGDLS and CDR2 is YYNGEE. The junction had 9 bases not matched to a gene; V was cut back by 3 bases and J by 5 bases. CDR3 length: 15 residues. The CDR3 is CASSGAGTGLNEQYF. CDR3 in DNA: TGTGCCAGCAGCGGAGCCGGGACAGGGTTGAACGAGCAGTACTTC. The variable domain in full, completed from reference TRBV9 and TRBJ2-7, reads DSGVTQTPKHLITATGQRVTLRCSPRSGDLSVYWYQQSLDQGLQFLIQYYNGEERAKGNILERFSAQQFPDLHSELNLSSLELGDSALYFCASSGAGTGLNEQYFGPGTRLTVT.

This clonotype was seen only a few times. The chain is built from TRBV20-1 and TRBJ1-2; no clear D gene. The ends were cut back, 5 bases at V and 4 bases at J, with 2 bases in the middle. From germline, CDR1 is DFQATT and CDR2 SNEGSKA (reference sequence). This CDR3 is built from 9 residues. The CDR3 DNA follows: TGCAGTGCTTCCTATGGCTACACCTTC. This sequence encodes CSASYGYTF.

This rearrangement joins TRBV29-1 to TRBJ2-3, with no clear D. V lost 3 bases to trimming and J lost 0 bases, with 7 bases between them. Germline V gene lookup returns CDR1 SQVTM and CDR2 ANQGSEA. This CDR3 is built from 13 residues. The CDR3 DNA follows: TGCAGCGTTGATCGAGGAAGCACAGATACGCAGTATTTT. This encodes CSVDRGSTDTQYF.

The chain couples TRBV28 to TRBJ2-5, with 14 bases aligning to TRBD2. The V gene end was trimmed by 5 bases and the J gene end by 5 bases; junction bases not matched to a gene: 7. The CDR3 has 16 residues. Germline assignment: CDR1 MDHEN and CDR2 SYDVKM. CDR3 sequence reads: CASSPTSGGADETQYF. As DNA, the CDR3 is TGTGCCAGCAGTCCGACTAGCGGGGGGGCTGATGAGACCCAGTACTTC.

The genes are TRBV5-1 and TRBJ2-7; the D is unclear. V was trimmed by 6 bases and J by 3 bases, leaving 16 bases between them. The CDR3 is 14 amino acids. CDR1 SGHRS and CDR2 YFSETQ come from the germline V gene. This chain's CDR3 is CASNPDGPGYEQYF. Written as DNA, the CDR3 is TGCGCCAGCAACCCGGACGGGCCCGGCTACGAGCAGTACTTC.

The chain recombines TRBV2 with TRBJ2-7, with D uncertain. The length of the CDR3 is 10 residues. Germline CDR1 and CDR2: SNHLY and FYNNEI. Between the trimmed V and J ends, which lost 7 bases and 5 bases, there was a span of 6 bases. CDR3 protein: CASKGNEQYF. The CDR3 nucleotides read TGTGCCAGCAAGGGTAACGAGCAGTACTTC.

V gene TRBV30 combines with J gene TRBJ1-5; D possibly corresponds to TRBD1 (5 bases). The CDR3 has 14 amino acids. Looked up from germline, CDR1 is GTSNPN and CDR2 is SVGIG (reference sequence). Trimming pared 3 bases from V and 6 bases from J, leaving 15 bases between. DNA for the CDR3: TGTGCCTGGAGCGTGGGATTGGGGGTTCAGCCCCAGCATTTT. Its translation: CAWSVGLGVQPQHF. Full variable domain (missing parts from reference TRBV30 and TRBJ1-5): SQTIHQWPATLVQPVGSPLSLECTVEGTSNPNLYWYRQAAGRGLQLLFYSVGIGQISSEVPQNLSASRPQDRQFILSSKKLLLSDSGFYLCAWSVGLGVQPQHFGDGTRLSIL.